Following are 7 T cell receptor beta chains from one sample sequenced in a study of response to subunit inactivated influenza vaccine. TCRdb fed the RT-PCR reads into MiXCR, producing one record per CDR3 protein. The table has 500,000 or so distinct CDR3 sequences, approximately 16% seen once; the top ten hold 2.5% to 3.5%. The starting material was CD4+ T cells sorted from PBMCs, obtained 23 to 25 months after vaccination. The receptors derive from a man between 50 and 69 years old who received an inactivated influenza vaccine.

In regard to this clonotype: This may arise from a read error, as a much more abundant clone is one base away. The rearrangement uses TRBV7-8 and TRBJ2-3, with D unresolved. The J call may be in error: the DNA end matches TRBJ1-5 better. Per the germline V gene, CDR1 is SGHVS and CDR2 is FQNEAQ. The CDR3 is 13 amino acids. CDR3: CASSLGPADTQHF. In DNA, the CDR3 is TGTGCCAGCAGCTTAGGTCCCGCAGATACGCAGCATTTT.

This clonotype has a handful of counts. V gene TRBV7-2 combines with J gene TRBJ1-6; TRBD1 matches at 12 bases. Germline trimming cut 5 bases from V and 9 bases from J; bases unmatched to any gene: 5. This CDR3 has 15 amino acids. Germline assignment: CDR1 SGHTA and CDR2 FQGNSA. This CDR3 is CASSGGTGGRSPLHF. Here the CDR3 DNA reads TGTGCCAGCAGCGGAGGGACAGGGGGCCGTTCACCCCTCCACTTT.

The genes are TRBV2 and TRBJ1-1; 7 positions agree with TRBD1. After removal of 6 bases from V and 2 bases from J, the junction contained 9 bases not matched to a gene. Germline CDR1 reads SNHLY; CDR2 reads FYNNEI. The CDR3 has 15 residues. The CDR3 sequence is CASRRDSRDNTEAFF. The DNA for the CDR3 is TGTGCCAGCAGGAGGGACAGTCGAGACAACACTGAAGCTTTCTTT.

The V gene is TRBV6-1, the J gene TRBJ2-1, with 7 nucleotides matching TRBD1. Unmatched junction bases numbered 8, after V lost 2 bases and J lost 1 base. This CDR3 spans 17 amino acids. Germline V lookup: CDR1 MNHNS, CDR2 SASEGT. CDR3 sequence reads: CASSESRPGGSYNEQFF. CDR3 in DNA: TGTGCCAGCAGTGAATCTCGACCAGGGGGATCCTACAATGAGCAGTTCTTC.

The rearrangement uses TRBV7-2 and TRBJ2-1, with a tentative D call TRBD1 (6 bases). The CDR3 is made up of 14 amino acids. Germline V gene lookup returns CDR1 SGHTA and CDR2 FQGNSA. The germline V and J ends were trimmed by 6 bases and 3 bases, with 12 bases remaining between them. This chain's CDR3 is CASSFSGVYNEQFF. CDR3 coding DNA: TGTGCCAGCAGTTTCTCAGGGGTCTACAATGAGCAGTTCTTC.

This clonotype was counted a few times. The chain joins TRBV5-1 to TRBJ2-2; D may be TRBD2 (6 bases). V was clipped by 1 base and J by 4 bases, with 8 bases between them. This CDR3 region has 14 residues. The germline V gene has CDR1 SGHRS and CDR2 YFSETQ. The CDR3 sequence is CASSLSTSTGELFF. The CDR3 DNA follows: TGCGCCAGCAGCTTGTCGACTAGCACCGGGGAGCTGTTTTTT. The entire variable domain, with the rest obtained from reference TRBV5-1 and TRBJ2-2, is as follows: KAGVTQTPRYLIKTRGQQVTLSCSPISGHRSVSWYQQTPGQGLQFLFEYFSETQRNKGNFPGRFSGRQFSNSRSEMNVSTLELGDSALYLCASSLSTSTGELFFGEGSRLTVL.

V and J are TRBV4-2 and TRBJ1-4, with a possible D match to TRBD1 (6 bases). V lost 4 bases to trimming and J lost 8 bases, with 14 bases between them. The V gene's germline CDR1 is LGHNA and CDR2 YNFKEQ. The CDR3 length is 14 residues. The CDR3 here is CASSRLGAVEKLFF. CDR3 in DNA: TGTGCCAGCAGCCGCCTGGGGGCGGTGGAAAAACTGTTTTTT.